A single sample is the source of the 9 T cell receptor beta chains below, sequenced in a study of cytomegalovirus exposure and HLA in healthy donors. Primers: 60 Vbeta forward and 13 Jbeta reverse. Profiling relied on immunoSEQ multiplex PCR, and the TCRdb table lists in-frame clones only, not all of them. The sample has 110,000 to 150,000 clones, and its top ten clones hold around 2.4%. The sequencing input was PBMCs. The receptor source for this set is a woman aged 18-29 years in good health and CMV-seronegative.

This chain joins TRBV6-1 and TRBJ2-7, with TRBD2 identical over 9 bases. The CDR3 extends over 14 amino acids. Germline CDR1 is MNHNS and CDR2 is SASEGT. Trimming cost V 4 bases and J 7 bases; bases outside gene matches: 8. The CDR3 protein is CASSASGDGVEQYF. The DNA for the CDR3 is TGTGCCAGCAGTGCTAGCGGGGATGGGGTTGAGCAGTACTTC.

The chain employs TRBV4-3 and TRBJ1-2, with D possibly matching TRBD1 (5 bases). V gave up 4 bases and J gave up 2 bases, with 14 bases separating them. Germline V gene data show CDR1 as LGHNA and CDR2 as YSLEER. This CDR3 is built from 15 residues. CDR3 sequence (DNA): TGCGCCAGCAGCCCACCGGGACTTACCAACTATGGCTACACCTTC. Protein sequence: CASSPPGLTNYGYTF.

The rearrangement joins TRBV29-1 to TRBJ1-3, with D uncertain. This CDR3 has 13 amino acids. The V gene's germline CDR1 is SQVTM and CDR2 ANQGSEA. Between the trimmed V and J ends, which lost 3 bases and 1 base, there was a span of 7 bases. This chain's CDR3 is CSVDLGSGNTIYF. CDR3 nucleotides: TGCAGCGTTGATCTAGGATCTGGAAACACCATATATTTT.

The genes are TRBV7-9 and TRBJ1-1; D remains unclear. The CDR3 has 15 residues. The germline V gene encodes CDR1 SEHNR and CDR2 FQNEAQ (reference sequence). Trimming cost V 5 bases and J 0 bases, with 13 bases left between them. The CDR3 sequence: CASSGLFNMNTEAFF. In DNA, the CDR3 is TGTGCCAGCAGCGGACTATTTAATATGAACACTGAAGCTTTCTTT.

In nucleotides, the CDR3 is TGTGCCAGCAGTACAGGGGCCGCTGGGGCCAACGTCCTGACTTTC. Its protein is CASSTGAAGANVLTF. The V call is TRBV25-1, the J call TRBJ2-6; the match to TRBD1 covers 7 bases. The V and J ends lost 5 bases and 2 bases, in that order; junction bases with no gene match: 3. Germline V gene lookup returns CDR1 MGHDK and CDR2 SYGVNS. CDR3 length: 15 residues.

J is TRBJ1-1 and V is TRBV6-6, with D unclear. Germline CDR1 and CDR2: MNHNY and SVGAGI (reference sequence). V lost 7 bases to trimming and J lost 1 base, with 10 bases between them. This CDR3 has 13 amino acids. The CDR3 loop reads CASNSRENTEAFF. The CDR3 DNA reads TGTGCCAGCAATTCCCGGGAGAACACTGAAGCTTTCTTT.

The chain combines TRBV7-2 with TRBJ2-1; 14 positions agree with TRBD2. CDR3 length: 16 amino acids. Germline-derived CDR1 and CDR2 are SGHTA and FQGNSA. Trimming cost V 5 bases and J 3 bases; bases outside gene matches: 3. In DNA, the CDR3 is TGTGCCAGCAGCCAAGGACTAGCGGGGGGCTACAATGAGCAGTTCTTC. It yields the protein CASSQGLAGGYNEQFF.

This chain joins TRBV19 and TRBJ2-5, with 11 bases lining up with TRBD1. The CDR3 spans 16 residues. Germline trimming cut 4 bases from V and 4 bases from J; bases unmatched to any gene: 8. Germline assignment: CDR1 LNHDA and CDR2 SQIVND (reference sequence). The CDR3 DNA sequence: TGTGCCAGTAGTACCGGACAGGGGGCAATTGGAGAGACCCAGTACTTC. Translated: CASSTGQGAIGETQYF.

V gene TRBV5-1 combines with J gene TRBJ1-6; D gene unclear. The CDR3 extends over 15 amino acids. V lost 0 bases and J lost 10, with 14 bases in between. Per germline, CDR1 SGHRS and CDR2 YFSETQ. The CDR3 region is CASSLGVVKESPLHF. Written as DNA, the CDR3 is TGCGCCAGCAGCTTGGGAGTAGTAAAAGAGTCACCCCTCCACTTT.